The 27 T cell receptor beta chains below come from one sample, sequenced in a study of CD4 T cells in relation to SARS-CoV-2 and coronaviruses. TCRdb keeps only in-frame clones here, not all; method: immunoSEQ multiplex PCR. Counted here are tens of thousands of clones, about 90% occurring once; the ten biggest clones make up about 0.4%. Sequencing was done on a sample of naive CD4+ T cells from PBMCs. Sample subset: naive CD4+ T cells isolated by negative enrichment. The receptor set was obtained from an adult with COVID-19.

The chain combines TRBV11-2 with TRBJ1-6; TRBD1 might be the D (6 bases). Trimming cost V 5 bases and J 10 bases, with 12 bases left between them. The CDR3 contains 13 residues. Germline CDR1 SGHAT, CDR2 FQNNGV. The CDR3, as DNA: TGTGCCAGCAGCCCGATCAGGGGATCACCCCTCCACTTT. Translation gives CASSPIRGSPLHF.

CDR3 sequence: CASSGDRDTQYF. CDR3 bases: TGTGCCAGCAGCGGTGACAGGGATACGCAGTATTTT. V gene TRBV9 combines with J gene TRBJ2-3; weak D call: TRBD1 (6 bases). CDR1 is SGDLS, CDR2 YYNGEE, per germline. Trimming stripped 3 bases from V and 6 bases from J, with 8 bases between. This CDR3 has 12 amino acids. Complete variable domain (other parts from reference TRBV9 and TRBJ2-3): DSGVTQTPKHLITATGQRVTLRCSPRSGDLSVYWYQQSLDQGLQFLIQYYNGEERAKGNILERFSAQQFPDLHSELNLSSLELGDSALYFCASSGDRDTQYFGPGTRLTVL.

The chain links TRBV28 to TRBJ2-7; the D gene could be TRBD1 or TRBD2 (5 bases each). CDR1 is MDHEN and CDR2 is SYDVKM in the germline V gene. This CDR3 is built from 14 residues. Trimming removed 3 bases from V and 2 bases from J, with 11 bases in between. This chain's CDR3 is CASSFTQGAYEQYF. Written as DNA, the CDR3 is TGTGCCAGCAGTTTCACCCAGGGAGCCTACGAGCAGTACTTC.

This chain connects TRBV5-1 to TRBJ2-1, with 12 bases that match TRBD2. The germline gives CDR1 SGHRS, CDR2 YFSETQ. The V gene end was trimmed by 0 bases and the J gene end by 0 bases; junction bases not matched to a gene: 10. The CDR3 length is 20 residues. The CDR3 reads CASSLVGTSGFPSSYNEQFF. CDR3 nucleotide sequence: TGCGCCAGCAGCTTGGTAGGGACTAGCGGGTTTCCGAGCTCCTACAATGAGCAGTTCTTC.

CDR3 nucleotide sequence: TGTGCCTGGAGTGATGGACAGGGTCTTTATGGCTACACCTTC. Translating gives CAWSDGQGLYGYTF. The chain combines TRBV30 with TRBJ1-2; 8 bases fit TRBD1. Germline V gene lookup returns CDR1 GTSNPN and CDR2 SVGIG (reference sequence). The ends lost 1 base at V and 5 bases at J; junction bases unmatched: 6. The CDR3 totals 14 residues.

This sequence joins TRBV28 and TRBJ2-7; 12 nucleotides match TRBD1. Per germline, CDR1 MDHEN and CDR2 SYDVKM. V was pared by 2 bases and J by 5 bases, with 4 bases of the junction left unmatched. The CDR3 covers 15 residues. CDR3 DNA: TGTGCCAGCAGTTTAGGGGGACAGGGGGCTCACGAGCAGTACTTC. This translates into CASSLGGQGAHEQYF.

V and J are TRBV6-2 or TRBV6-3 and TRBJ2-1; possibly TRBD1 for D (5 bases). Germline V gene data show CDR1 as MNHEY and CDR2 as SVGEGT. This CDR3 region has 12 residues. V gave up 0 bases and J gave up 8 bases, with 5 bases separating them. The CDR3 loop reads CASSYSTDEQFF. In DNA form, the CDR3 reads TGTGCCAGCAGTTACTCGACAGATGAGCAGTTCTTC.

This sequence joins TRBV28 and TRBJ2-2; weak D call: TRBD1 (5 bases). The CDR3 has 20 residues. CDR1 and CDR2 from the germline V gene are MDHEN and SYDVKM. The V end lost 5 bases, the J end lost 4 bases, and 29 bases lay between the germline ends. CDR3 sequence reads: CASSPPLLRQRLSVTGELFF. As DNA, the CDR3 is TGTGCCAGCAGTCCTCCTCTTCTGCGACAGCGCCTCTCCGTCACCGGGGAGCTGTTTTTT.

The chain combines TRBV24-1 with TRBJ2-5; a possible D gene is TRBD1 (5 bases). This CDR3 is 12 amino acids long. CDR1 KGHDR and CDR2 SFDVKD come from the germline V gene. The V and J ends lost 6 bases and 4 bases respectively, with 8 bases between them. CDR3 region: CATSTGAETQYF. For the CDR3, the DNA is TGTGCCACCAGTACTGGGGCAGAGACCCAGTACTTC.

The V gene is TRBV7-9, the J gene TRBJ1-3; a possible D gene is TRBD1 (5 bases). Trimming shortened V by 5 bases and J by 4 bases, and 21 bases separated the two germline ends. The CDR3 totals 17 residues. CDR1 is SEHNR, CDR2 FQNEAQ, per germline (reference sequence). The chain's CDR3 is CASSPAPGGSSGNTIYF. The CDR3 DNA is TGTGCCAGCAGCCCAGCGCCGGGGGGGAGCTCGGGAAACACCATATATTTT.

The chain couples TRBV6-2 or TRBV6-3 to TRBJ2-4; 8 bases align to TRBD2. J lost 0 bases, V lost 0 bases, and 10 bases had no gene match. The length of the CDR3 is 19 residues. Per the germline V gene, CDR1 is MNHEY and CDR2 is SVGEGT. The CDR3 loop is CASSYSKPHSGIAKNIQYF. CDR3 DNA sequence: TGTGCCAGCAGTTACTCGAAGCCCCATAGCGGGATAGCCAAAAACATTCAGTACTTC.

The CDR3 region has the DNA TGTGCCAGCAGTTTAAGCGGGGCCGCGTGGGAGACCCAGTACTTC. Protein sequence: CASSLSGAAWETQYF. The V call is TRBV28, the J call TRBJ2-5, with 7 nucleotides matching TRBD2. Trimming at V came to 2 bases and at J to 5 bases, leaving 8 bases not matched to a gene. Germline V gene data show CDR1 as MDHEN and CDR2 as SYDVKM. The CDR3 length is 15 residues.

The V and J genes are TRBV6-2 or TRBV6-3 and TRBJ1-5, with TRBD1 matching 8 bases. The germline V gene encodes CDR1 MNHEY and CDR2 SVGEGT. J was trimmed by 1 base and V by 4 bases; bases with no gene match: 3. The CDR3 spans 15 residues. The CDR3 DNA sequence: TGTGCCAGCAGTTCCAGGGGGCAGAGCAATCAGCCCCAGCATTTT. It codes for CASSSRGQSNQPQHF.

J is TRBJ2-7 and V is TRBV7-8, with 13 positions matching TRBD2. The germline gives CDR1 SGHVS, CDR2 FQNEAQ. J was trimmed by 3 bases and V by 5 bases; bases with no gene match: 13. CDR3 length: 18 amino acids. DNA for the CDR3: TGTGCCAGCAGCGCAGGCGGACTAGCGGGGGCACCCTTCTACGAGCAGTACTTC. The encoded protein is CASSAGGLAGAPFYEQYF.

J is TRBJ2-7 and V is TRBV7-9; the D gene is possibly TRBD2 (6 bases). Germline V gives CDR1 SEHNR, CDR2 FQNEAQ (reference sequence). The CDR3 length is 17 residues. Trimming removed 5 bases from V and 3 bases from J, with 23 bases in between. DNA of the CDR3: TGTGCCAGCAGCGCCGGCTTAGGACTGGAGGGCCGCTACGAGCAGTACTTC. Protein product: CASSAGLGLEGRYEQYF.

The chain uses TRBV7-9 and TRBJ1-1; 7 bases agree with TRBD1. V lost 2 bases to trimming and J lost 1 base; unmatched junction nucleotides: 1. The CDR3 length is 14 residues. Per the germline V gene, CDR1 is SEHNR and CDR2 is FQNEAQ (reference sequence). The CDR3 DNA is TGTGCCAGCAGCTTAAGGGACAGGAACACTGAAGCTTTCTTT. This codes for CASSLRDRNTEAFF.

V and J are TRBV30 and TRBJ1-1, with unresolved D. This CDR3 is 14 amino acids long. Germline assignment: CDR1 GTSNPN and CDR2 SVGIG (reference sequence). V dropped 0 bases and J dropped 8 bases, with 16 bases sitting between them. As DNA, the CDR3 is TGTGCCTGGAGTGTACCCCGCAGTCGTTTGGAAGCTTTCTTT. It encodes CAWSVPRSRLEAFF.

J is TRBJ2-3 and V is TRBV7-2; D is uncertain. Trimming stripped 5 bases from V and 8 bases from J, with 8 bases between. The CDR3 runs 11 residues. The germline V gene has CDR1 SGHTA and CDR2 FQGNSA. The CDR3 bases are TGTGCCAGCAGCCCCCGGGTTACGCAGTATTTT. Translating it yields CASSPRVTQYF.

The chain recombines TRBV29-1 with TRBJ2-1, with D perhaps matching TRBD1 (6 bases). V was pared by 3 bases and J by 3 bases, with 18 bases between. The CDR3 contains 16 residues. Germline loops: CDR1 SQVTM, CDR2 ANQGSEA. The CDR3, as DNA: TGCAGCGTTGAGTCTTCGGGACAAGCCCACTACAATGAGCAGTTCTTC. This sequence encodes CSVESSGQAHYNEQFF.

The rearrangement links TRBV7-3 to TRBJ2-7, with 10 bases matching TRBD1. CDR3 length equals 13 residues. Per the germline V gene, CDR1 is SGHTA and CDR2 is FQGTGA. V was pared by 5 bases and J by 5 bases, with 3 bases of the junction left unmatched. The CDR3 sequence: CASSPGTGDEQYF. CDR3 in DNA: TGTGCCAGCAGCCCAGGGACAGGGGACGAGCAGTACTTC.

This clone has just one count. This sequence joins TRBV28 and TRBJ1-1, with D uncertain. The CDR3 runs 15 residues. Trimming shortened V by 7 bases and J by 2 bases, and 17 bases separated the two germline ends. Germline V gene data show CDR1 as MDHEN and CDR2 as SYDVKM. The CDR3 is CASNWGWLSNTEAFF. In nucleotides, the CDR3 is TGTGCCAGCAATTGGGGTTGGCTGTCTAACACTGAAGCTTTCTTT.

The chain uses TRBV6-6 and TRBJ1-2, with 11 bases identical to TRBD1. From germline, CDR1 is MNHNY and CDR2 SVGAGI (reference sequence). The CDR3 totals 16 residues. With V trimmed by 6 bases and J by 0 bases, 6 bases remained unmatched. Written as DNA, the CDR3 is TGTGCCAGCAGACCGGGACAGGGGGAAGCTAACTATGGCTACACCTTC. Translation gives CASRPGQGEANYGYTF.

In its sample, this clone was seen once. The chain joins TRBV14 to TRBJ1-2; D is perhaps TRBD1 (6 bases). Per germline, CDR1 SGHDN and CDR2 FVKESK. The CDR3 is 12 residues long. V was trimmed by 6 bases and J by 6 bases, leaving 11 bases between them. The DNA for the CDR3 is TGTGCCAGCAGAGACTCAGGGGATGGCTACACCTTC. It yields the protein CASRDSGDGYTF.

The chain couples TRBV11-2 to TRBJ2-5; TRBD2 aligns across 8 bases. Trimming took 5 bases from V and 4 from J; bases not matched to a gene: 15. The CDR3 is made up of 17 amino acids. CDR1 and CDR2 from the germline V gene are SGHAT and FQNNGV. The CDR3 spells CASSGLSGSWGIETQYF. CDR3 DNA: TGTGCCAGCAGCGGTCTAAGCGGGAGCTGGGGAATAGAGACCCAGTACTTC. The variable domain in full, with the rest retrieved from reference TRBV11-2 and TRBJ2-5, is EAGVAQSPRYKIIEKRQSVAFWCNPISGHATLYWYQQILGQGPKLLIQFQNNGVVDDSQLPKDRFSAERLKGVDSTLKIQPAKLEDSAVYLCASSGLSGSWGIETQYFGPGTRLLVL.

A note on this clone: Compared with germline, one end of the junction differs, possibly owing to a read error. The genes are TRBV4-3 and TRBJ1-5, with D perhaps matching TRBD1 (5 bases). This CDR3 has 15 residues. Germline V gives CDR1 LGHNA, CDR2 YSLEER. CDR3 nucleotide sequence: TGCGCCAGCAGCAAAGACAGAGTTAGCAATCAGCCCCAGCATTTT. Its protein product is CASSKDRVSNQPQHF.

The table lists this clone with a count of one. The gene calls are TRBV11-3 and TRBJ2-5; perhaps TRBD1 as D (5 bases). V was trimmed by 4 bases and J by 1 base, leaving 10 bases between them. CDR3 size: 14 residues. Germline assignment: CDR1 SGHNT and CDR2 YENEEA. This CDR3 is CASSSDSPQETQYF. The DNA of the CDR3 is TGTGCCAGCAGCTCAGACAGTCCCCAAGAGACCCAGTACTTC.

The chain recombines TRBV3-1 (or the pseudogene TRBV3-2) with TRBJ2-5; 10 nucleotides agree with TRBD2. The CDR3 loop spans 20 amino acids. CDR1 LGHDT and CDR2 YNNKEL come from the germline V gene (reference sequence). With V trimmed by 4 bases and J by 4 bases, 21 bases remained unmatched. The DNA of the CDR3 is TGTGCCAGCAGCCGCGGCCGGCAGGGGAACAGCGGGAGGGCGGGAGAGACCCAGTACTTC. This translates into CASSRGRQGNSGRAGETQYF.